This entry describes one T cell receptor (beta chain). The data were obtained in a study of blood T cell repertoires in COVID-19. Study as a whole: The samples span acute and convalescent COVID-19 from the United States, Italy and Spain.

Trimming pared 6 bases from V and 3 bases from J, leaving 17 bases between. This CDR3 is 15 amino acids long. Germline CDR1 is MNHEY and CDR2 is SVGAGI. Authors' data handling: By means of reference gene primer amplification, nucleated cell counts were estimated. The table came from immunoSEQ multiplex PCR; TCRdb's copy has only in-frame clones and leaves some out. The D gene and trimming were derived from the DNA, and the V and J assignments and clone size from that table. The sample records 350,000 to 450,000 clones, 65% to 90% being singletons. Followed longitudinally, the Seattle patients had been enrolled during active infection.

The source material was peripheral blood. This rearrangement joins TRBV6-5 to TRBJ1-1; D remains unclear. The TCR sequence derives from a woman aged 55-69 years with COVID-19, enrolled during active disease. In DNA form, the CDR3 reads TGTGCCAGCAGCGACGAGGGCCCTCCCTACACTGAAGCTTTCTTT. Amino acid sequence: CASSDEGPPYTEAFF.